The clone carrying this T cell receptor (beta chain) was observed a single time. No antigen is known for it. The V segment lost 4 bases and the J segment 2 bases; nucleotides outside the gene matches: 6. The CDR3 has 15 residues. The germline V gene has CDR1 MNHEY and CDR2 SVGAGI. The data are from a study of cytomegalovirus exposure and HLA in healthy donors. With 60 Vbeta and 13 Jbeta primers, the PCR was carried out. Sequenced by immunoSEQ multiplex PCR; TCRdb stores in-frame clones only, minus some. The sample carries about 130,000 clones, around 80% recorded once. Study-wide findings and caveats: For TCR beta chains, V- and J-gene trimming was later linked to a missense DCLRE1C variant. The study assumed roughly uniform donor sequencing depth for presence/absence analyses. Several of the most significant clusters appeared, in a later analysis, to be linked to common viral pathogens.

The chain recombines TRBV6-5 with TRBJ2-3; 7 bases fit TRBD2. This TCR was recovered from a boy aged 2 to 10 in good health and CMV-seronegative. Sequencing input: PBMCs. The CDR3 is CASSFSGTNTDTQYF. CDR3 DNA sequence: TGTGCCAGCAGTTTTTCCGGGACTAACACAGATACGCAGTATTTT.